The 22 T cell receptor beta chains in this list originate from one sample, sequenced in a study of human T cells and chemical hapten exposure. Regarding time point: patch test 1, 2 weeks after DPC sensitization. Sample treatment: therapeutic diphenylcyclopropenone sensitization with weekly scalp DPC. TCRdb redid the calling of the RACE reads with MiXCR, one entry per CDR3 protein. The table shows roughly 120,000 distinct CDR3 sequences, with about 12% occurring only once. Sequencing used whole blood, obtained in connection with sensitization to the hapten diphenylcyclopropenone (DPC). The source of these receptors is a woman between 45 and 60 years old with alopecia areata. Some clones in this sample may be carry-over from other donors' samples.

A few counts support this clonotype. This chain connects TRBV18 to TRBJ2-3; tentatively, D is TRBD1 (6 bases). The V and J ends lost 6 bases and 2 bases respectively, with 15 bases between them. CDR1 and CDR2 (germline): KGHSH, LQKENI. The CDR3 is 15 residues long. CDR3 amino acids: CASSRLQGNTDTQYF. Written as DNA, the CDR3 is TGTGCCAGCTCGCGATTACAGGGAAACACAGATACGCAGTATTTT.

This clonotype was detected a few times. V gene TRBV20-1 combines with J gene TRBJ2-1; 9 positions agree with TRBD2. V shed 5 bases and J 8 bases; nucleotides not matched to a gene: 13. The CDR3 totals 15 residues. Germline-derived CDR1 and CDR2 are DFQATT and SNEGSKA (reference sequence). The chain's CDR3 is CSARPSSGSSYEQFF. The CDR3 DNA follows: TGCAGTGCTCGCCCGAGTAGCGGGAGTTCGTATGAGCAGTTCTTC.

This clonotype was picked up many times. The chain employs TRBV18 and TRBJ2-2; D uncertain. Trimming took 2 bases from V and 1 from J, leaving 11 bases between them. This CDR3 contains 16 residues. The germline V gene has CDR1 KGHSH and CDR2 LQKENI. The CDR3 region has the DNA TGTGCCAGCTCACCAATGCCACTACAGAACACCGGGGAGCTGTTTTTT. Protein: CASSPMPLQNTGELFF.

This clonotype occurred a few times. The chain links TRBV7-8 to TRBJ1-1; D gene uncertain. Trimming took 3 bases from V and 1 from J, leaving 9 bases between them. This CDR3 comprises 14 residues. In germline, CDR1 is SGHVS, CDR2 FQNEAQ. The CDR3 DNA is TGTGCCAGCAGCTTGCGGTTGGAGAACACTGAAGCTTTCTTT. Protein product: CASSLRLENTEAFF.

This sequence joins TRBV18 and TRBJ1-2, with 7 bases aligning to TRBD1. V lost 3 bases and J lost 2; bases outside the gene matches: 3. The CDR3 sequence is 14 residues long. From germline, CDR1 is KGHSH and CDR2 LQKENI. The chain's CDR3 is CASSPWGQNYGYTF. Written as DNA, the CDR3 is TGTGCCAGCTCACCCTGGGGACAGAACTATGGCTACACCTTC.

This clonotype was counted at least ten times. The chain is built from TRBV7-8 and TRBJ2-2; 8 bases align to TRBD2. This CDR3 comprises 16 residues. V trimming: 5 bases; J trimming: 1 base; junction bases outside the gene matches: 6. Germline-derived CDR1 and CDR2 are SGHVS and FQNEAQ. The CDR3 coding sequence is TGTGCCAGCAGCGCCAATAGCGGGGTGAACACCGGGGAGCTGTTTTTT. This translates into CASSANSGVNTGELFF.

The rearrangement joins TRBV12-3 or TRBV12-4 to TRBJ2-1; D might be TRBD1 (5 bases). The CDR3 runs to 14 residues. With 7 bases removed from V and 2 bases from J, the gap between germline ends came to 12 bases. The CDR3 coding sequence is TGTGCCAGCATTTCAGGGTACCCCTACAATGAGCAGTTCTTC. It codes for CASISGYPYNEQFF.

This clonotype was seen ten or more times. This chain joins TRBV27 and TRBJ2-7; D might be TRBD2 (6 bases). The CDR3 has 13 amino acids. CDR1 MNHEY and CDR2 SMNVEV come from the germline V gene (reference sequence). The V gene lost 5 bases and the J gene lost 4 bases, with 12 bases spanning the gap. In nucleotides, the CDR3 is TGTGCCAGCAGTCGGAGGGGATTATACGAGCAGTACTTC. It translates to CASSRRGLYEQYF.

This clonotype was detected many times. This sequence joins TRBV6-6 and TRBJ1-5; D unclear. Trimming cost V 11 bases and J 5 bases, with 16 bases left between them. CDR3 length: 13 residues. The germline CDR1 and CDR2 sequences are MNHNY and SVGAGI (reference sequence). As DNA, the CDR3 is TGTGCCCTCGGTAATGGGCTCCATCAGCCCCAGCATTTT. It translates to CALGNGLHQPQHF.

This sequence joins TRBV20-1 and TRBJ2-7, with D hard to call. Germline loops: CDR1 DFQATT, CDR2 SNEGSKA (reference sequence). Trimming removed 2 bases from V and 2 bases from J, with 10 bases in between. The CDR3 loop spans 13 amino acids. The CDR3 loop reads CSARISLTYEQYF. In DNA form, the CDR3 reads TGCAGTGCTAGAATTAGCCTCACCTACGAGCAGTACTTC.

The table lists this clonotype with many counts. The chain recombines TRBV29-1 with TRBJ2-1; perhaps TRBD2 as D (5 bases). CDR3 length equals 14 residues. CDR1 and CDR2 from the germline V gene are SQVTM and ANQGSEA. The V end lost 5 bases, the J end lost 1 base, and 12 bases lay between the germline ends. Here the CDR3 reads CSVSNGISYNEQFF. In DNA, the CDR3 is TGCAGCGTTTCCAACGGGATATCCTACAATGAGCAGTTCTTC.

The chain employs TRBV12-5 and TRBJ1-1, with no clear D. CDR3 length equals 13 residues. CDR1 LGHNT and CDR2 FRNRAP come from the germline V gene. V was shortened by 2 bases and J by 5 bases, with 9 bases between the two germline ends. The CDR3 sequence is CASGLHPGTEAFF. CDR3 nucleotide sequence: TGTGCTAGTGGTTTGCACCCGGGGACTGAAGCTTTCTTT.

This clonotype was observed many times. The rearrangement joins TRBV7-6 to TRBJ2-3, with D perhaps given as TRBD1 or TRBD2 (5 bases each). The germline V gene has CDR1 SGHVS and CDR2 FNYEAQ. V gave up 2 bases and J gave up 2 bases, with 14 bases separating them. CDR3 length: 16 amino acids. DNA for the CDR3: TGTGCCAGCAGCTTACTCCGGGACGGCTACACAGATACGCAGTATTTT. Translation: CASSLLRDGYTDTQYF.

This clonotype was seen many times. V and J are TRBV20-1 and TRBJ2-1; either TRBD1 or TRBD2 may fit D (5 bases each). The CDR3 covers 15 residues. Deletions cut 6 bases from V and 5 bases from J, with 20 bases between. Germline V lookup: CDR1 DFQATT, CDR2 SNEGSKA (reference sequence). CDR3 in DNA: TGCAGTGCCCTTCTTCGGGGACGACCCCACAATGAGCAGTTCTTC. Its translation: CSALLRGRPHNEQFF.

The chain links TRBV11-2 to TRBJ2-2, with no clear D. Germline assignment: CDR1 SGHAT and CDR2 FQNNGV. The length of the CDR3 is 14 residues. The V and J ends lost 8 bases and 9 bases respectively, with 19 bases between them. The CDR3 reads CASLSGPGRRELFF. CDR3 nucleotides: TGTGCCAGCCTCTCAGGACCTGGCAGGCGGGAGCTGTTTTTT.

The genes are TRBV5-1 and TRBJ2-7; D remains unclear. The CDR3 runs 12 residues. Germline CDR1 SGHRS, CDR2 YFSETQ. Between the trimmed V and J ends, which lost 6 bases and 7 bases, there was a span of 14 bases. Written as DNA, the CDR3 is TGCGCCAGCACCCCCAATCATGGTGAGCAGTACTTC. This encodes CASTPNHGEQYF.

CDR3 nucleotides: TGTGCCAGCAGCTTAGTAGCGGGAGGCCCCCTTCGGTCGGATACGCAGTATTTT. This sequence encodes CASSLVAGGPLRSDTQYF. The chain couples TRBV7-2 to TRBJ2-3; TRBD2 aligns across 10 bases. The CDR3 contains 18 residues. Germline-derived CDR1 and CDR2 are SGHTA and FQGNSA. J gave up 6 bases and V 1 base, and 13 bases lay outside the gene matches.

The chain recombines TRBV6-2 or TRBV6-3 with TRBJ2-2, with D uncertain. This CDR3 has 15 amino acids. Between the trimmed V and J ends, which lost 2 bases and 3 bases, there was a span of 10 bases. Germline loops: CDR1 MNHEY, CDR2 SVGEGT. The CDR3 DNA follows: TGTGCCAGCAGTTACGGGCAGGTTTACACCGGGGAGCTGTTTTTT. Residues: CASSYGQVYTGELFF.

This clonotype was seen a few times. This chain links TRBV6-5 with TRBJ1-1; D unresolved. Germline CDR1 and CDR2: MNHEY and SVGAGI. V lost 10 bases and J 2 bases, leaving 23 bases between the germline ends. The CDR3 is made up of 16 amino acids. Written as DNA, the CDR3 is TGTGCCACCAAAAAGTACGGCGGAAGTATAAACACTGAAGCTTTCTTT. Protein: CATKKYGGSINTEAFF.

This chain uses TRBV4-1 with TRBJ1-4; D not resolved. The length of the CDR3 is 16 residues. Trimming took 1 base from V and 0 from J, leaving 9 bases between them. The germline V gene has CDR1 MGHRA and CDR2 YSYEKL. Here the CDR3 reads CASSQGFKSTNEKLFF. CDR3 DNA: TGCGCCAGCAGCCAAGGATTCAAGTCAACTAATGAAAAACTGTTTTTT.

The chain recombines TRBV7-8 with TRBJ1-1; unclear D gene. Germline CDR1 and CDR2: SGHVS and FQNEAQ. This CDR3 has 14 amino acids. V was trimmed by 1 base and J by 2 bases, leaving 8 bases between them. The CDR3 sequence: CASSLVGGNTEAFF. DNA of the CDR3: TGTGCCAGCAGCTTAGTGGGAGGTAACACTGAAGCTTTCTTT.

The chain recombines TRBV5-1 with TRBJ1-6; 7 bases map to TRBD1. Germline values: CDR1 SGHRS, CDR2 YFSETQ. V was pared by 1 base and J by 7 bases, with 2 bases of the junction left unmatched. The CDR3 is 14 amino acids. CDR3 DNA: TGCGCCAGCAGCTTGCCAGGGGGGAATTCACCCCTCCACTTT. It specifies CASSLPGGNSPLHF.